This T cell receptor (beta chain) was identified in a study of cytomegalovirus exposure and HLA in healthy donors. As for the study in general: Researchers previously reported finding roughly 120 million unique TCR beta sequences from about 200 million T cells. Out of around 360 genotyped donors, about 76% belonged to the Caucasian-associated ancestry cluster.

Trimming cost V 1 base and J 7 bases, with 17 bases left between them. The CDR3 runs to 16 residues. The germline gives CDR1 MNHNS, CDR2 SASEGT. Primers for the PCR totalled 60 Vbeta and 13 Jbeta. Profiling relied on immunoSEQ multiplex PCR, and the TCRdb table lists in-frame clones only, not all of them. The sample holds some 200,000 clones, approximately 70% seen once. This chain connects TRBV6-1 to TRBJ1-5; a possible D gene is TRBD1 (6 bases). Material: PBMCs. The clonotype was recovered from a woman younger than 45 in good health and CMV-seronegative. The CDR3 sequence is CASSEGTAGGRQPQHF. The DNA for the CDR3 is TGTGCCAGCAGTGAAGGGACAGCGGGAGGACGGCAGCCCCAGCATTTT.